This T cell receptor beta chain came from a study of cytomegalovirus exposure and HLA in healthy donors. Study-level background: HLA-typed donors were the source of about 81 million unique TCRs held in an early data release. Study-wide results and limits: Presence/absence analyses supposed approximately even sequencing depth among donors.

With regard to this clone: Its antigen is as yet unknown.

Primers for the PCR totalled 60 Vbeta and 13 Jbeta. TCRdb's table, derived via immunoSEQ multiplex PCR, lists solely in-frame clones and lacks some. The sample lists 150,000 or so clones, approximately 80% occurring once. V lost 5 bases, J lost 3 bases, and 8 bases stayed unmatched. CDR1 is LNHDA, CDR2 SQIVND, per germline (reference sequence). The CDR3 runs to 18 residues. Material for sequencing was PBMCs. V gene TRBV19 combines with J gene TRBJ2-3; TRBD2 agrees at 16 bases. The TCR comes from a male donor in good health and CMV-seronegative. The CDR3 region has the DNA TGTGCCAGTAGTCCGCCGGGACTAGCGGGGGGGCGGACAGATACGCAGTATTTT. It yields the protein CASSPPGLAGGRTDTQYF.